Each of the 17 T cell receptor beta chains below was sequenced from the same sample in a study of CD8+ T cells in alopecia areata. Treatment noted: oral pan-JAK inhibitor, 5-10 mg twice daily. Sequencing relied on a cDNA template that was reverse transcribed from extracted RNA. Sequencing used immunoSEQ multiplex PCR; TCRdb keeps in-frame clones, though not all of them. This table has about 87,000 clones, just over 70% appearing once. This specimen consisted of CD8+ T cells sorted from blood, obtained between weeks 43 and 45, from a patient treated with tofacitinib. The receptors derive from a human donor with alopecia areata.

The rearrangement uses TRBV9 and TRBJ2-7; TRBD2 is a possible D gene (6 bases). The CDR3 loop spans 15 amino acids. Germline V gene lookup returns CDR1 SGDLS and CDR2 YYNGEE. Trimming pared 4 bases from V and 5 bases from J, leaving 19 bases between. The CDR3: CASSPTRDRGNEQYF. The CDR3, as DNA: TGTGCCAGCAGCCCTACGCGCGATCGGGGGAACGAGCAGTACTTC.

The chain recombines TRBV13 with TRBJ1-2, with no clear D. CDR3 length equals 14 residues. Between the trimmed V and J ends, which lost 8 bases and 7 bases, there was a span of 20 bases. Germline V gives CDR1 PRHDT, CDR2 FYEKMQ (reference sequence). This CDR3 reads CASRLSEERSGYTF. As DNA, the CDR3 is TGTGCCAGCCGTTTATCGGAGGAGCGGTCTGGCTACACCTTC.

V usage is TRBV4-3 and J usage is TRBJ2-1; 9 bases fit TRBD2. The germline V gene has CDR1 LGHNA and CDR2 YSLEER. This CDR3 contains 15 residues. V shed 4 bases, J shed 2 bases, and the junction held 3 bases outside the gene matches. CDR3 in amino acids: CASSPTSGPYNEQFF. The CDR3 DNA follows: TGCGCCAGCAGCCCGACTAGCGGCCCCTACAATGAGCAGTTCTTC.

This clone was recorded a few times. The rearrangement joins TRBV29-1 to TRBJ2-7; 9 nucleotides match TRBD1. Germline CDR1 SQVTM, CDR2 ANQGSEA. This CDR3 has 13 residues. The trim removed 4 bases at V and 4 bases at J, leaving 5 bases unmatched. CDR3 protein: CSVGLGQGYEQYF. In DNA form, the CDR3 reads TGCAGCGTTGGATTAGGACAGGGGTACGAGCAGTACTTC.

This clone was detected a few times. This chain uses TRBV14 with TRBJ2-1; unclear D gene. The CDR3 extends over 15 amino acids. The V gene lost 1 base and the J gene lost 8 bases, with 15 bases spanning the gap. The V gene's germline CDR1 is SGHDN and CDR2 FVKESK. The DNA of the CDR3 is TGTGCCAGCAGCCAAGTGGGGAAAAAAGTCTATGAGCAGTTCTTC. It encodes CASSQVGKKVYEQFF.

This clone came up a few times. The chain is built from TRBV2 and TRBJ2-2; D is possibly TRBD1 (6 bases). Germline V gene sequence: CDR1 SNHLY, CDR2 FYNNEI. The length of the CDR3 is 14 residues. V lost 6 bases and J 5 bases, leaving 13 bases between the germline ends. The CDR3 region has the DNA TGTGCCAGCAGGCCAGGGGAAGGAACCGGGGAGCTGTTTTTT. Amino acid sequence: CASRPGEGTGELFF. Full variable domain (remainder filled in from reference TRBV2 and TRBJ2-2): EPEVTQTPSHQVTQMGQEVILRCVPISNHLYFYWYRQILGQKVEFLVSFYNNEISEKSEIFDDQFSVERPDGSNFTLKIRSTKLEDSAMYFCASRPGEGTGELFFGEGSRLTVL.

The V gene is TRBV10-2, the J gene TRBJ2-1; D ambiguous. The germline CDR1 and CDR2 sequences are WSHSY and SAAADI. The CDR3 totals 14 residues. V was cut by 7 bases and J by 0 bases, with 10 bases left in between. The CDR3 DNA reads TGCGCCAGCAAGGACCCCAGCTCCTACAATGAGCAGTTCTTC. Translation: CASKDPSSYNEQFF.

This clone was seen only once. This sequence joins TRBV11-1 and TRBJ2-7; TRBD2 might be the D (6 bases). Deletions cut 2 bases from V and 2 bases from J, with 10 bases between. The CDR3 is 14 residues long. Germline V lookup: CDR1 SGHAT, CDR2 FQDESV (reference sequence). Here the CDR3 reads CASSLLRGAYEQYF. CDR3 nucleotides: TGTGCCAGCAGCTTACTGCGCGGGGCCTACGAGCAGTACTTC.

This clone showed up just once. CDR3 sequence reads: CASSQDSKGGTDTQYF. In DNA form, the CDR3 reads TGCGCCAGCAGCCAAGATTCGAAGGGGGGCACAGATACGCAGTATTTT. The genes are TRBV4-3 and TRBJ2-3, with D maybe TRBD1 (6 bases). V was shortened by 0 bases and J by 1 base, with 11 bases between the two germline ends. CDR3 length: 16 residues. Looked up from germline, CDR1 is LGHNA and CDR2 is YSLEER.

The chain employs TRBV7-8 and TRBJ2-1; D remains unclear. CDR3 length: 12 amino acids. Germline assignment: CDR1 SGHVS and CDR2 FQNEAQ. Trimming removed 9 bases from V and 5 bases from J, with 11 bases in between. The CDR3 DNA follows: TGTGCCAGTACGGAACGAGACAATGAGCAGTTCTTC. Its protein product is CASTERDNEQFF. The full variable domain, its missing parts supplied by reference TRBV7-8 and TRBJ2-1, is GAGVSQSPRYKVAKRGQDVALRCDPISGHVSLFWYQQALGQGPEFLTYFQNEAQLDKSGLPSDRFFAERPEGSVSTLKIQRTQQEDSAVYLCASTERDNEQFFGPGTRLTVL.

Notes on this clone: At one end, the junction sequence differs from germline, possibly due to a read error. V gene TRBV10-3 combines with J gene TRBJ2-3; D not certain. This CDR3 is 13 amino acids long. In germline, CDR1 is ENHRY, CDR2 SYGVKD. CDR3: CASSYSNTDTQYF. In nucleotides, the CDR3 is TGTGCCAGCAGTTACTCGAACACAGATACGCAGTATTTT.

This clone showed up just a few times. This chain connects TRBV29-1 to TRBJ1-4; 7 nucleotides agree with TRBD1. The CDR3 runs 13 residues. CDR1 and CDR2 from the germline V gene are SQVTM and ANQGSEA. The trim removed 0 bases at V and 8 bases at J, leaving 3 bases unmatched. The CDR3 spells CSVEEGGGEKLFF. The CDR3 DNA reads as TGCAGCGTTGAAGAAGGGGGCGGCGAAAAACTGTTTTTT.

The V and J genes are TRBV13 and TRBJ1-2; D uncertain. V shed 5 bases and J shed 0 bases, with 10 bases lying between them. The germline CDR1 and CDR2 sequences are PRHDT and FYEKMQ (reference sequence). This CDR3 region has 14 residues. CDR3 bases: TGTGCCAGCAGCGCCTCTAGAGCTAACTATGGCTACACCTTC. Translation: CASSASRANYGYTF.

This clone was counted a few times. The chain carries TRBV5-6 and TRBJ1-2; D might be TRBD1 (6 bases). Germline V CDR1 and CDR2: SGHDT, YYEEEE. This CDR3 is built from 13 residues. V lost 6 bases and J 5 bases, leaving 14 bases between the germline ends. The CDR3 bases are TGTGCCAGCACCCTGGGGCAGGGGTATGGCTACACCTTC. Translated: CASTLGQGYGYTF.

This clone was seen only once. This chain links TRBV4-3 with TRBJ1-2, with D uncertain. The CDR3 contains 15 residues. Trimming pared 1 base from V and 0 bases from J, leaving 9 bases between. Germline V gene sequence: CDR1 LGHNA, CDR2 YSLEER. The CDR3 spells CASSQGRWANYGYTF. The CDR3 DNA reads as TGCGCCAGCAGCCAAGGCAGGTGGGCTAACTATGGCTACACCTTC.

The rearrangement links TRBV7-8 to TRBJ2-7, with 10 bases that match TRBD2. Germline V gene lookup returns CDR1 SGHVS and CDR2 FQNEAQ. J gave up 3 bases and V 0 bases, and 5 bases lay outside the gene matches. The CDR3 has 16 residues. Here the CDR3 reads CASSLAGSGGVYEQYF. In DNA form, the CDR3 reads TGTGCCAGCAGCTTAGCGGGGAGCGGGGGGGTCTACGAGCAGTACTTC.

The V gene is TRBV29-1, the J gene TRBJ2-7; a weak D match, TRBD1 (6 bases). CDR3 length: 15 amino acids. CDR1 is SQVTM and CDR2 is ANQGSEA in the germline V gene. V shed 0 bases and J shed 2 bases, with 14 bases lying between them. CDR3: CSVEDPDSPTYEQYF. The CDR3 DNA is TGCAGCGTTGAAGATCCGGACAGCCCCACCTACGAGCAGTACTTC.